This passage covers 27 T cell receptor beta chains from one sample sequenced in a study of blood T cell repertoires in COVID-19. Profiling relied on immunoSEQ multiplex PCR, and the TCRdb table lists in-frame clones only, not all of them. Among about 140,000 clones listed, over 80% were seen once. The sample was peripheral blood. The receptors derive from a man younger than 45 with COVID-19, enrolled during active disease.

The genes are TRBV7-2 and TRBJ2-5; tentative D call: TRBD1 (5 bases). The germline V gene has CDR1 SGHTA and CDR2 FQGNSA. The V end was cut by 5 bases, the J end by 2 bases, with 18 bases between. This CDR3 is built from 16 residues. The CDR3 nucleotides are TGTGCCAGCAGCCAAGGGGTAGTAAGGGTACAAGAGACCCAGTACTTC. The encoded protein is CASSQGVVRVQETQYF.

This clone was recorded a few times. The V call is TRBV10-1, the J call TRBJ2-1, with a weak D call TRBD1 (5 bases). Germline V gene data show CDR1 as WNHNN and CDR2 as SYGVQD (reference sequence). Trimming shortened V by 3 bases and J by 4 bases, and 13 bases separated the two germline ends. CDR3 length: 15 residues. The CDR3 is CASSDFDSNYNEQFF. The CDR3 coding sequence is TGCGCCAGCAGTGATTTTGACAGCAATTACAATGAGCAGTTCTTC.

The table lists this clone with a count of one. The gene calls are TRBV29-1 and TRBJ2-7, with 7 bases identical to TRBD1. The CDR3 extends over 13 amino acids. J gave up 5 bases and V 8 bases, and 12 bases lay outside the gene matches. Germline assignment: CDR1 SQVTM and CDR2 ANQGSEA. CDR3 amino acids: CSILTGSLNEQYF. CDR3 sequence (DNA): TGCAGCATACTGACAGGGTCTCTCAACGAGCAGTACTTC.

The chain is built from TRBV27 and TRBJ2-1, with a tentative D call TRBD2 (5 bases). Germline lookup yields CDR1 MNHEY and CDR2 SMNVEV (reference sequence). CDR3 length: 16 amino acids. The V and J ends lost 1 base and 0 bases respectively, with 10 bases between them. This CDR3 reads CASSLWVTTSYNEQFF. For the CDR3, the DNA is TGTGCCAGCAGTTTATGGGTGACTACCTCCTACAATGAGCAGTTCTTC.

The chain carries TRBV4-2 and TRBJ2-7; 9 bases fit TRBD2. The length of the CDR3 is 15 residues. CDR1 and CDR2 (germline): LGHNA, YNFKEQ. The ends lost 0 bases at V and 9 bases at J; junction bases unmatched: 9. CDR3 sequence (DNA): TGTGCCAGCAGCCAAGATCAGGCTAGCGGGGTGACGCAGTACTTC. This translates into CASSQDQASGVTQYF.

The rearrangement links TRBV29-1 to TRBJ1-1; TRBD1 might be the D (5 bases). CDR1 is SQVTM, CDR2 ANQGSEA, per germline. Deletions cut 4 bases from V and 3 bases from J, with 12 bases between. CDR3 length equals 13 residues. CDR3 DNA: TGCAGCGTTGTGGGTACCAGGGACACTGAAGCTTTCTTT. Its protein product is CSVVGTRDTEAFF.

This chain links TRBV27 with TRBJ1-5; possible D gene TRBD1, 5 bases. With 2 bases removed from V and 3 bases from J, the gap between germline ends came to 11 bases. Germline CDR1 is MNHEY and CDR2 is SMNVEV (reference sequence). The CDR3 runs to 15 residues. In DNA, the CDR3 is TGTGCCAGCAGTTTACTGGGGGGGACCAATCAGCCCCAGCATTTT. It translates to CASSLLGGTNQPQHF.

The rearrangement links TRBV5-8 to TRBJ1-1; TRBD1 aligns across 8 bases. The CDR3 spans 14 residues. Germline V gene sequence: CDR1 SGHTS, CDR2 YDEGEE. The junction had 6 bases not matched to a gene; V was cut back by 4 bases and J by 4 bases. The CDR3 DNA sequence: TGTGCCAGCAGCCGACAACAGGGGGGCACTGAAGCTTTCTTT. This gives the protein CASSRQQGGTEAFF.

This sequence joins TRBV12-3 or TRBV12-4 and TRBJ1-1, with D unresolved. The CDR3 has 12 residues. The V gene lost 5 bases and the J gene lost 6 bases, with 10 bases spanning the gap. CDR3 sequence reads: CASSLLVAEAFF. Written as DNA, the CDR3 is TGTGCCAGCAGTCTTTTAGTCGCTGAAGCTTTCTTT.

This rearrangement joins TRBV4-2 to TRBJ2-3; 10 bases match TRBD2. Germline loops: CDR1 LGHNA, CDR2 YNFKEQ. Trimming at V came to 4 bases and at J to 2 bases, leaving 3 bases not matched to a gene. The CDR3 is 15 amino acids. CDR3 coding DNA: TGTGCCAGCAGCCGGACTAGCGGACACACAGATACGCAGTATTTT. The encoded protein is CASSRTSGHTDTQYF.

This clone turned up a few times. This chain uses TRBV6-2 or TRBV6-3 with TRBJ2-5, with TRBD2 identical over 9 bases. The ends lost 6 bases at V and 0 bases at J; junction bases unmatched: 8. Germline V gene data show CDR1 as MNHEY and CDR2 as SVGEGT. This CDR3 spans 16 amino acids. CDR3 nucleotides: TGTGCCAGCAGCCGCCGACTAGCGGAGTACCAAGAGACCCAGTACTTC. This sequence encodes CASSRRLAEYQETQYF.

The rearrangement uses TRBV4-1 and TRBJ1-5; D unresolved. Trimming pared 1 base from V and 3 bases from J, leaving 7 bases between. The CDR3 totals 14 residues. CDR1 is MGHRA and CDR2 is YSYEKL in the germline V gene. CDR3 in DNA: TGCGCCAGCAGCCAAGGGCGGCCCAATCAGCCCCAGCATTTT. Translating gives CASSQGRPNQPQHF.

This clone appeared once. V is TRBV11-2 and J is TRBJ2-7; D perhaps matches TRBD2 (5 bases). Germline CDR1 and CDR2: SGHAT and FQNNGV. The V gene lost 5 bases and the J gene lost 7 bases, with 24 bases spanning the gap. CDR3 length: 16 amino acids. CDR3 amino acids: CASSPRGGTAPGEQYF. CDR3 nucleotide sequence: TGTGCCAGCAGCCCCCGAGGAGGTACAGCTCCGGGGGAGCAGTACTTC. Looking up the rest from reference TRBV11-2 and TRBJ2-7 gives the full variable domain: EAGVAQSPRYKIIEKRQSVAFWCNPISGHATLYWYQQILGQGPKLLIQFQNNGVVDDSQLPKDRFSAERLKGVDSTLKIQPAKLEDSAVYLCASSPRGGTAPGEQYFGPGTRLTVT.

The V and J genes are TRBV28 and TRBJ2-7; D unclear. The V end lost 3 bases, the J end lost 1 base, and 10 bases lay between the germline ends. The CDR3 extends over 14 amino acids. In germline, CDR1 is MDHEN, CDR2 SYDVKM. This chain's CDR3 is CASSLPTVSYEQYF. In DNA form, the CDR3 reads TGTGCCAGCAGTTTGCCCACGGTTTCCTACGAGCAGTACTTC. Full variable domain (rest looked up from reference TRBV28 and TRBJ2-7): DVKVTQSSRYLVKRTGEKVFLECVQDMDHENMFWYRQDPGLGLRLIYFSYDVKMKEKGDIPEGYSVSREKKERFSLILESASTNQTSMYLCASSLPTVSYEQYFGPGTRLTVT.

V usage is TRBV24-1 and J usage is TRBJ1-5; no clear D. Germline lookup yields CDR1 KGHDR and CDR2 SFDVKD. Trimming took off 7 bases at V and 0 bases at J, with 9 bases between the two ends. CDR3 length: 14 residues. This chain's CDR3 is CATSQTRSNQPQHF. For the CDR3, the DNA is TGTGCCACCAGCCAGACACGTAGCAATCAGCCCCAGCATTTT.

The chain employs TRBV5-1 and TRBJ2-7; D is perhaps TRBD1 (5 bases). The CDR3 is 13 residues long. Germline V lookup: CDR1 SGHRS, CDR2 YFSETQ. The germline V and J ends were trimmed by 2 bases and 0 bases, with 6 bases remaining between them. CDR3 amino acids: CASSFQGSYEQYF. The DNA of the CDR3 is TGCGCCAGCAGCTTTCAGGGCTCCTACGAGCAGTACTTC.

This chain uses TRBV10-3 with TRBJ1-1; 7 positions agree with TRBD1. The junction had 3 bases not matched to a gene; V was cut back by 10 bases and J by 1 base. This CDR3 is built from 12 residues. Germline assignment: CDR1 ENHRY and CDR2 SYGVKD. The CDR3 region has the DNA TGTGCCAGGGGACAGACGAACACTGAAGCTTTCTTT. Protein product: CARGQTNTEAFF.

The rearrangement joins TRBV15 to TRBJ1-5; D may be TRBD1 (5 bases). CDR1 LNHNV and CDR2 YYDKDF come from the germline V gene (reference sequence). V lost 3 bases and J 9 bases, leaving 18 bases between the germline ends. This CDR3 is 15 amino acids long. The CDR3 DNA sequence: TGTGCCACCAGCAGCGACGGGGGATCCTCGGGGCCCCAGCATTTT. Translated: CATSSDGGSSGPQHF. Variable domain in full (rest from reference TRBV15 and TRBJ1-5): DAMVIQNPRYQVTQFGKPVTLSCSQTLNHNVMYWYQQKSSQAPKLLFHYYDKDFNNEADTPDNFQSRRPNTSFCFLDIRSPGLGDTAMYLCATSSDGGSSGPQHFGDGTRLSIL.

J is TRBJ2-7 and V is TRBV7-9; possible D gene TRBD1, 5 bases. V lost 1 base and J 1 base, leaving 8 bases between the germline ends. CDR3 length equals 14 residues. Germline-derived CDR1 and CDR2 are SEHNR and FQNEAQ (reference sequence). In DNA, the CDR3 is TGTGCCAGCAGCTTAGGGGGCGGTTCCTACGAGCAGTACTTC. Translation: CASSLGGGSYEQYF.

The gene calls are TRBV7-2 and TRBJ2-1, with TRBD2 identical over 14 bases. The CDR3 extends over 16 amino acids. Germline-derived CDR1 and CDR2 are SGHTA and FQGNSA. The trim removed 3 bases at V and 8 bases at J, leaving 6 bases unmatched. For the CDR3, the DNA is TGTGCCAGCAGCTTCCGACTAGCGGGAGGGCCCGATGAGCAGTTCTTC. It specifies CASSFRLAGGPDEQFF.

The chain uses TRBV30 and TRBJ2-7, with 7 bases fitting TRBD1. This CDR3 has 14 residues. The germline CDR1 and CDR2 sequences are GTSNPN and SVGIG (reference sequence). V trimming: 4 bases; J trimming: 4 bases; junction bases outside the gene matches: 10. In DNA, the CDR3 is TGTGCCTGGACGTTTATAGACAGGGCGTACGAGCAGTACTTC. Protein sequence: CAWTFIDRAYEQYF.

The J gene is TRBJ2-3, the V gene TRBV18; 10 bases agree with TRBD1. Trimming removed 3 bases from V and 2 bases from J; junction bases left unmatched: 2. CDR1 is KGHSH and CDR2 is LQKENI in the germline V gene. The CDR3 is 15 amino acids. CDR3 amino acids: CASSPTGGVTDTQYF. The CDR3 bases are TGTGCCAGCTCACCGACAGGGGGCGTCACAGATACGCAGTATTTT.

V is TRBV24-1 and J is TRBJ2-6; the D is unclear. Germline V gene data show CDR1 as KGHDR and CDR2 as SFDVKD. Trimming took 5 bases from V and 1 from J, leaving 8 bases between them. The CDR3 runs 15 residues. CDR3 DNA: TGTGCCACCAGTGTTGGAGCTTCTGGGGCCAACGTCCTGACTTTC. Translated: CATSVGASGANVLTF.

This chain connects TRBV9 to TRBJ2-2; TRBD1 agrees at 11 bases. The CDR3 is 17 residues long. The V gene end was trimmed by 0 bases and the J gene end by 7 bases; junction bases not matched to a gene: 8. The germline V gene has CDR1 SGDLS and CDR2 YYNGEE. The CDR3 DNA reads as TGTGCCAGCAGCGTAGCGAGGACAGGGGGCGCAGACGGGGAGCTGTTTTTT. Translation: CASSVARTGGADGELFF.

This chain links TRBV15 with TRBJ2-7; TRBD2 agrees at 12 bases. The CDR3 extends over 14 amino acids. Germline V gives CDR1 LNHNV, CDR2 YYDKDF (reference sequence). Unmatched junction bases numbered 6, after V lost 5 bases and J lost 7 bases. CDR3 sequence: CATSVTSGREEQYF. As DNA, the CDR3 is TGTGCCACCAGCGTGACTAGCGGGAGAGAAGAGCAGTACTTC.

The gene calls are TRBV6-5 and TRBJ1-5, with TRBD1 as a possible D gene (5 bases). V was trimmed by 6 bases and J by 7 bases, leaving 19 bases between them. The CDR3 sequence is 15 residues long. In germline, CDR1 is MNHEY, CDR2 SVGAGI. CDR3 sequence reads: CASRTTGGSGQPQHF. The CDR3 region has the DNA TGTGCCAGCAGAACCACGGGGGGGTCGGGCCAGCCCCAGCATTTT.

The chain uses TRBV4-1 and TRBJ2-7, with D possibly matching TRBD1 (5 bases). Trimming removed 6 bases from V and 0 bases from J, with 12 bases in between. The CDR3 sequence is 14 residues long. Germline V gene data show CDR1 as MGHRA and CDR2 as YSYEKL. The CDR3 DNA sequence: TGCGCCAGCAGTCTTCAGGGAAACTCCTACGAGCAGTACTTC. It translates to CASSLQGNSYEQYF.